Listed below are T cell receptor beta chains from one sample, sequenced in a study of shared clonotypes between healthy human individuals. Sequencing was performed with immunoSEQ multiplex PCR; in TCRdb, only in-frame clones are kept and a portion is missing. The sample has more than 900,000 clones, 78% seen once; the top ten hold around 0.61%. Sequenced input: memory CD4+ T cells from PBMCs. The receptors derive from a man between 18 and 29 years old in good health. Some clones in this sample may be carry-over from other donors' samples. The CDR3 runs from the conserved cysteine through the conserved F or W. Each record gives: D gene, clone size, V gene, J gene, CDR3 DNA, CDR3 protein. The D gene is left open where the match is weak. Size is stated for part of the rows, as once, few or many counts, or as a class when the clone is expanded.

-	-	TRBV6-5	TRBJ2-1	TGTGCCAGCAGTTACCAATTATCCTACAATGAGCAGTTCTTC	CASSYQLSYNEQFF
-	-	TRBV27	TRBJ2-2	TGTGCCAGCAGTTTACTAGCGACCACCGGGGAGCTGTTTTTT	CASSLLATTGELFF
-	many	TRBV2	TRBJ1-2	TGTGCCAGCGGACTCAGGGGCCGCGACTATGGCTACACCTTC	CASGLRGRDYGYTF
TRBD1	-	TRBV28	TRBJ1-2	TGTGCCAGCAGTTCCTCCGGGACAGGGGGCTATGGCTACACCTTC	CASSSSGTGGYGYTF
-	-	TRBV19	TRBJ1-1	TGTGCCAGTAGCCTATACGGGGGCTCCCCGAACACTGAAGCTTTCTTT	CASSLYGGSPNTEAFF
-	-	TRBV30	TRBJ2-5	TGTGCCTGGAGTATAAAGGGATCGGAGACCCAGTACTTC	CAWSIKGSETQYF
-	-	TRBV6-4	TRBJ2-6	TGTGCCAGCAGTGAGGGTAGCAGCTCTGGGGCCAACGTCCTGACTTTC	CASSEGSSSGANVLTF
TRBD2	-	TRBV7-9	TRBJ2-1	TGTGCCAGCAGCATTAGCGGGGGGGTCGATGAGCAGTTCTTC	CASSISGGVDEQFF
-	-	TRBV6-7	TRBJ2-7	TGTGCCAGCAGCCCGACCGAGTACGAGCAGTACTTC	CASSPTEYEQYF
-	-	TRBV28	TRBJ1-1	TGTGCCAGCAGTTTGCGACAGCTAACGAACACTGAAGCTTTCTTT	CASSLRQLTNTEAFF
-	-	TRBV19	TRBJ1-5	TGTGCCAGTAGTATGGTAGAGGCTAGCAATCAGCCCCAGCATTTT	CASSMVEASNQPQHF
-	-	TRBV27	TRBJ2-2	TGTGCCAGCAGCCCCGTCGGGACGATCAACACCGGGGAGCTGTTTTTT	CASSPVGTINTGELFF
-	-	TRBV14	TRBJ2-7	TGTGCCAGCAGCCCTCTTGCAGGCTTCCCCTACGAGCAGTACTTC	CASSPLAGFPYEQYF
TRBD2	many	TRBV2	TRBJ2-7	TGTGCCAGCAGTAGCGGGATCTCCTACGAGCAGTACTTC	CASSSGISYEQYF
-	-	TRBV2	TRBJ2-5	TGTGCCAGCAGTACCGGGACATCTAAGGGAGAGACCCAGTACTTC	CASSTGTSKGETQYF
TRBD2	-	TRBV6-5	TRBJ2-7	TGTGCCACGGGTGGCACGGGAGGCTACGAGCAGTACTTC	CATGGTGGYEQYF
TRBD2	many	TRBV27	TRBJ2-3	TGTGCCAGCTATAAGACTAGCGGGAGGGTTGGTACGCAGTATTTT	CASYKTSGRVGTQYF
-	-	TRBV6-5	TRBJ1-2	TGTGCCAGCAGTGCCCGAAATGAGGCGGCGGATGGCTACACCTTC	CASSARNEAADGYTF
-	-	TRBV11-3	TRBJ2-5	TGTGCCAGCACACAGCAAGAGACCCAGTACTTC	CASTQQETQYF
-	-	TRBV5-1	TRBJ2-7	TGCGCCAGCAGCTTGGGCAGCAATACCTACGAGCAGTACTTC	CASSLGSNTYEQYF
-	-	TRBV6-5	TRBJ2-7	TGTGCCAGCGGGGGGACGGGCCGGAGGTCCTACGAGCAGTACTTC	CASGGTGRRSYEQYF
-	-	TRBV30	TRBJ1-1	TGTGCCTGGAGTTGGTCGACCTTGAACACTGAAGCTTTCTTT	CAWSWSTLNTEAFF
-	-	TRBV18	TRBJ2-7	TGTGCCAGCTCACCACGCGGGCAGGCGGGGTCCTACGAGCAGTACTTC	CASSPRGQAGSYEQYF
TRBD1	-	TRBV7-8	TRBJ2-3	TGTGCCAGCAGCCTTACCTGGGACAGGGGGCTCAAAGATACGCAGTATTTT	CASSLTWDRGLKDTQYF
-	-	TRBV7-9	TRBJ2-2	TGTGCCAGCAGCTCCGGAGTGACGGGGGCGCTGTTTTTT	CASSSGVTGALFF
-	-	TRBV5-4	TRBJ2-7	TGTGCCAGCAGCTTCCTAGGCGAGCAGTACTTC	CASSFLGEQYF
TRBD1	-	TRBV5-4	TRBJ2-6	TGTGCCAGCAGACGACAGGGGGCGGGCACCTCTGGGGCCAACGTCCTGACTTTC	CASRRQGAGTSGANVLTF
-	-	TRBV5-1	TRBJ2-7	TGCGCCAGCAGCTTGGGAGGGGGCTCCTACGAGCAGTACTTC	CASSLGGGSYEQYF
-	-	TRBV20-1	TRBJ2-1	TGCAGTACCCGCAGACACAATGAGCAGTTCTTC	CSTRRHNEQFF
TRBD1	-	TRBV28	TRBJ1-1	TGTGCCAGCAGTGCCCCCGGGACAGTGAACACTGAAGCTTTCTTT	CASSAPGTVNTEAFF
TRBD1	-	TRBV28	TRBJ1-3	TGTGCCAGCAGTTGGACAGGGTTAGGAAACACCATATATTTT	CASSWTGLGNTIYF
-	once	TRBV6-4	TRBJ2-3	TGTGCCAGCAGTGCGGGCGGGAGCACAGATACGCAGTATTTT	CASSAGGSTDTQYF
-	-	TRBV5-1	TRBJ2-6	TGCGCCAGCAGCACCCGGGACGTCGCCTCTGGGGCCAACGTCCTGACTTTC	CASSTRDVASGANVLTF
TRBD1	few	TRBV4-3	TRBJ2-3	TGCGCCAGCGCCCGGGACAGCAAAAGCACAGATACGCAGTATTTT	CASARDSKSTDTQYF
-	once	TRBV5-1	TRBJ1-4	TGCGCCAGCAGCAAAGGGGACCGAGCTAATGAAAAACTGTTTTTT	CASSKGDRANEKLFF
-	-	TRBV2	TRBJ2-3	TGTGCCAGCAATCCACAGGGCCTACGCACAGATACGCAGTATTTT	CASNPQGLRTDTQYF
-	-	TRBV11-2	TRBJ2-7	TGTGCCAGCAGCCCCTATCTTACGGACAGCTACTACGAGCAGTACTTC	CASSPYLTDSYYEQYF
TRBD1	-	TRBV30	TRBJ2-7	TGTGCCTGCCCGGGACAGGGGGCTTACGAGCAGTACTTC	CACPGQGAYEQYF
-	-	TRBV20-1	TRBJ2-7	TGCAGTGCTCAGTGGGATCAGGGGCAGTACTTC	CSAQWDQGQYF
-	few	TRBV4-2	TRBJ1-1	TGTGCCAGCAGCCCTCGGACAGTCACTGAAGCTTTCTTT	CASSPRTVTEAFF
-	-	TRBV2	TRBJ1-2	TGTGCCAGCAGTGTGGGCAGGGGTGGCTATGGCTACACCTTC	CASSVGRGGYGYTF